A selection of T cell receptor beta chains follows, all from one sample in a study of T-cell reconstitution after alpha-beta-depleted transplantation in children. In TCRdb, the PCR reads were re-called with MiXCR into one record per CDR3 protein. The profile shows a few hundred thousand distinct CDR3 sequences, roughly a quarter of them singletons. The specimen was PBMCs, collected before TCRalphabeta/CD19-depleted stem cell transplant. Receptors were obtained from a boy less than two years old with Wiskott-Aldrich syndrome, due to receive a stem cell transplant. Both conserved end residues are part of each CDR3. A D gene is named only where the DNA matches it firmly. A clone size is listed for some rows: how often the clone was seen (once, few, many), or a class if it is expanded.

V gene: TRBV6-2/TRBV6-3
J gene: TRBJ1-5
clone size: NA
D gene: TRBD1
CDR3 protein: CASSRQGQSPNQPQHF
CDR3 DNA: TGTGCCAGCAGTCGACAGGGTCAATCACCCAATCAGCCCCAGCATTTT

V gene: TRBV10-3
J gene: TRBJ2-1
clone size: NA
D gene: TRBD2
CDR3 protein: CAISDPSGRALNEQFF
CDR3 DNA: TGTGCCATCAGTGACCCTAGCGGGAGGGCCCTCAATGAGCAGTTCTTC

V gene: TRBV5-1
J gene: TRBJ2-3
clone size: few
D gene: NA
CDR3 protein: CASSLLSHTDTQYF
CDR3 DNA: TGCGCCAGCAGCTTGTTAAGCCACACAGATACGCAGTATTTT

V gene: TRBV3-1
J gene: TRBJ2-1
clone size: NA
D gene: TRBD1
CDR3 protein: CASSQGSSGTGYNEQFF
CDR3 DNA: TGTGCCAGCAGCCAAGGTTCCTCCGGGACAGGGTACAATGAGCAGTTCTTC

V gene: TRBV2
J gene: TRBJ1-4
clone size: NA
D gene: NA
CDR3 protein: CASRRDTEKLFF
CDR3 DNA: TGTGCCAGCAGAAGGGACACTGAAAAACTGTTTTTT

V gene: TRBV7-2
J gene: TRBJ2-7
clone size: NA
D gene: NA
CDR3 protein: CASSSRGGISYEQYF
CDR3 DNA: TGTGCCAGCAGCTCCCGCGGCGGGATCTCCTACGAGCAGTACTTC

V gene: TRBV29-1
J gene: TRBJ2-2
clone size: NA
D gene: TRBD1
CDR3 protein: CSGRTGVNTGELFF
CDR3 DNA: TGCAGCGGAAGGACAGGGGTGAACACCGGGGAGCTGTTTTTT

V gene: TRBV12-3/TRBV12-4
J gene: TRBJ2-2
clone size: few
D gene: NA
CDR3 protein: CASSLGVAGTGELFF
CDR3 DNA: TGTGCCAGCAGTTTGGGGGTAGCCGGCACCGGGGAGCTGTTTTTT

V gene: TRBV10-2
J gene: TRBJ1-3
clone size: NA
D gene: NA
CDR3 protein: CASRQTAENTIYF
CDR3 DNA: TGCGCCAGCAGGCAGACAGCGGAAAACACCATATATTTT

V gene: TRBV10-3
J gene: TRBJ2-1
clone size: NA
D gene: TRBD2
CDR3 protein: CAISESREYTYNEQFF
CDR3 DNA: TGTGCCATCAGTGAGTCGCGGGAGTACACCTACAATGAGCAGTTCTTC

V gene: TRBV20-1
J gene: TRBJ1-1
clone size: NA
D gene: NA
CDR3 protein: CSARVTNTEAFF
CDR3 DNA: TGCAGTGCTAGAGTGACGAACACTGAAGCTTTCTTT

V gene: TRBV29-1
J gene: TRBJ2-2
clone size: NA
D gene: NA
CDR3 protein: CSVGSGRGGELFF
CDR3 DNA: TGCAGCGTTGGTTCGGGGCGTGGCGGGGAGCTGTTTTTT

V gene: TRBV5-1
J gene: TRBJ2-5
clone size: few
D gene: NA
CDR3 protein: CASSLASPGAGQETQYF
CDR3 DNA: TGCGCCAGCAGCTTGGCCTCTCCGGGAGCCGGCCAAGAGACCCAGTACTTC

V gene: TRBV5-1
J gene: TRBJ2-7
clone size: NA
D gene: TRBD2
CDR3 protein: CASSPWTRAYEQYF
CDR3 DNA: TGCGCCAGCAGCCCGTGGACTAGAGCCTACGAGCAGTACTTC

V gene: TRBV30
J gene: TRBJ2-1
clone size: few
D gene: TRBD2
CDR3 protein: CAWRLAGGAGEQFF
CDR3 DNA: TGTGCCTGGCGTTTAGCGGGGGGCGCAGGTGAGCAGTTCTTC

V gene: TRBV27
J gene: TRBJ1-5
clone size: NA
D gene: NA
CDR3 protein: CASRRGKTQPQHF
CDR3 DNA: TGTGCCAGCAGGAGAGGGAAAACTCAGCCCCAGCATTTT

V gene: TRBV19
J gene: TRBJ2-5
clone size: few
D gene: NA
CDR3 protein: CASSIRGETQYF
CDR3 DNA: TGTGCCAGTAGTATAAGAGGGGAGACCCAGTACTTC

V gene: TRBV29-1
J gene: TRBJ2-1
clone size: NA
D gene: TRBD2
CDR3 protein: CSVDSGSRSYNEQFF
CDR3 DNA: TGCAGCGTCGATAGCGGGAGTCGGTCCTACAATGAGCAGTTCTTC

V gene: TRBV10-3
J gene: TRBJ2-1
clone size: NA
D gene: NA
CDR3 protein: CAISESTGGSPYNEQFF
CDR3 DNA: TGTGCCATCAGTGAGTCGACAGGCGGGAGCCCCTACAATGAGCAGTTCTTC

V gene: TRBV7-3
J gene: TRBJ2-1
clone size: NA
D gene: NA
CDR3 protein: CASGEPLGSRNEQFF
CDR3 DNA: TGTGCCAGCGGGGAGCCTTTGGGGAGTAGGAATGAGCAGTTCTTC

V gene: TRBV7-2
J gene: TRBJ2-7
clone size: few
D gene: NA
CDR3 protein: CASSLATTYEQYF
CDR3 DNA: TGTGCCAGCAGCTTAGCGACCACCTACGAGCAGTACTTC

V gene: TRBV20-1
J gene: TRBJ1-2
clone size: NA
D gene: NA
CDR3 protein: CSAVLGANYGYTF
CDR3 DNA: TGCAGTGCAGTCCTGGGGGCTAACTATGGCTACACCTTC

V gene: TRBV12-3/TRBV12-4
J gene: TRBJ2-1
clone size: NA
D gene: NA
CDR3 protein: CASSFQLNEQFF
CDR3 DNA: TGTGCCAGCAGTTTCCAATTAAATGAGCAGTTCTTC

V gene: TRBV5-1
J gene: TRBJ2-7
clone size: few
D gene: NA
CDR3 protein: CASSLGHDYEQYF
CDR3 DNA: TGCGCCAGCAGCTTGGGGCATGACTACGAGCAGTACTTC

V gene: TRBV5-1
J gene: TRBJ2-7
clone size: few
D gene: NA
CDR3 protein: CASSLEHWPYEQYF
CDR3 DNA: TGCGCCAGCAGCTTAGAGCATTGGCCCTACGAGCAGTACTTC

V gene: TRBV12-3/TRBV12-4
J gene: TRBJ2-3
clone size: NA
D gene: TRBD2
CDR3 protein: CASRREGQDTQYF
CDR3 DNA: TGTGCCAGCAGACGGGAGGGCCAGGATACGCAGTATTTT

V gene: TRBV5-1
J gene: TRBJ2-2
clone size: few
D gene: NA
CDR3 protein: CASSYGSSKHTGELFF
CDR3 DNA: TGCGCCAGCAGCTACGGGTCCTCTAAGCACACCGGGGAGCTGTTTTTT

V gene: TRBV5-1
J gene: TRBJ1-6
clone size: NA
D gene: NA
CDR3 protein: CASSPGAASNSPLHF
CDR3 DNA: TGCGCCAGCAGCCCTGGGGCGGCTTCGAATTCACCCCTCCACTTT

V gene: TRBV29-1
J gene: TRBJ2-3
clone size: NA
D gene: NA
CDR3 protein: CSVDPQFTDTQYF
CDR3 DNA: TGCAGCGTTGATCCACAGTTCACAGATACGCAGTATTTT

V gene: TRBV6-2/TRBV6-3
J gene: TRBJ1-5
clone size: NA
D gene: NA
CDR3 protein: CASSYDNQPQHF
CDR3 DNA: TGTGCCAGCAGTTACGACAATCAGCCCCAGCATTTT

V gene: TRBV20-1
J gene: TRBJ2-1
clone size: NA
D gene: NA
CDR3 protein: CSAGTPSNNEQFF
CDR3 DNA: TGCAGTGCTGGGACACCCTCGAACAATGAGCAGTTCTTC

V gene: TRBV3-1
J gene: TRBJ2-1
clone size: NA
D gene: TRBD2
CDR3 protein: CASSPFGASGSMQFF
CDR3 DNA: TGTGCCAGCAGCCCCTTTGGGGCTAGCGGGAGTATGCAGTTCTTC

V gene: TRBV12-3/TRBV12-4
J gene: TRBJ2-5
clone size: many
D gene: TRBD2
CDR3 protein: CASSPGGTQETQYF
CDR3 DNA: TGTGCCAGCAGTCCGGGAGGCACCCAAGAGACCCAGTACTTC

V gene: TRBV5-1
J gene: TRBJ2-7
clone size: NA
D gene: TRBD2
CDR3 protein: CASAPGGSYEQYF
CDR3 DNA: TGCGCCAGCGCCCCGGGAGGAAGCTACGAGCAGTACTTC

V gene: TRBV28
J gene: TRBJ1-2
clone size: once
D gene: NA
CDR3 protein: CATIGRLYGYTF
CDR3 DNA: TGTGCCACCATAGGACGGCTCTATGGCTACACCTTC

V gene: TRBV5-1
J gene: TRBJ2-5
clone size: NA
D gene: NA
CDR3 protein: CASSPTAGSGETQYF
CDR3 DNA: TGCGCCAGCAGCCCTACGGCAGGGTCGGGGGAGACCCAGTACTTC

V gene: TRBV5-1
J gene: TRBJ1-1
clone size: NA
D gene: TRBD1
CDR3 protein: CASSLALQGVSEAFF
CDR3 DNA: TGCGCCAGCAGCTTGGCCTTGCAGGGGGTTTCTGAAGCTTTCTTT

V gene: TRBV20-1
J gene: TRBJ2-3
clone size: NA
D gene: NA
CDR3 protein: CSASSVDTQYF
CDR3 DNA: TGCAGTGCTAGTTCTGTAGATACGCAGTATTTT

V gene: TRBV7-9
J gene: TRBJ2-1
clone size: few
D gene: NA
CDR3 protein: CASSPTLNHNEQFF
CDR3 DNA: TGTGCCAGCAGTCCTACGCTGAACCACAATGAGCAGTTCTTC

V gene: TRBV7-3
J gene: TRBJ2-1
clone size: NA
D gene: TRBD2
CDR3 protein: CASSLKEREHNEQFF
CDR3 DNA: TGTGCCAGCAGCTTAAAAGAGCGGGAGCACAATGAGCAGTTCTTC

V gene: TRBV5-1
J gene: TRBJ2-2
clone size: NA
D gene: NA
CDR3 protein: CASSLLGTMAGELFF
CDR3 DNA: TGCGCCAGCAGCTTGCTGGGAACAATGGCCGGGGAGCTGTTTTTT

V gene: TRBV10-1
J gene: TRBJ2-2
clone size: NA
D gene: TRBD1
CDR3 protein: CASSESGTGGTGELFF
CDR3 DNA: TGCGCCAGCAGTGAGTCCGGGACAGGGGGCACCGGGGAGCTGTTTTTT

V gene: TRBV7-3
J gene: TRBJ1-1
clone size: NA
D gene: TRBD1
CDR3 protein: CASSVRDRGSTEAFF
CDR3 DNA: TGTGCCAGCAGCGTCCGGGACAGGGGGAGCACTGAAGCTTTCTTT

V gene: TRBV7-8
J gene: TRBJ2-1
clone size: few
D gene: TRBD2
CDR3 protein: CASGTSGRFYNEQFF
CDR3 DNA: TGTGCCAGCGGCACTAGCGGAAGATTCTACAATGAGCAGTTCTTC

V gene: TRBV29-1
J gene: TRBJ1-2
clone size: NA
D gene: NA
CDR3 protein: CSVEGTTKGYTF
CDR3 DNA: TGCAGCGTTGAAGGGACAACGAAGGGCTACACCTTC